The clone carrying this TCR beta chain was picked up a small number of times. Its specificity is unknown. The data were obtained in a study of T-cell memory formation after mild COVID-19. This CDR3 region has 14 residues. Trimming pared 4 bases from V and 5 bases from J, leaving 15 bases between. Per the germline V gene, CDR1 is SGHDT and CDR2 is YYEEEE. Findings of the study overall: Clones that contracted clustered mainly in CM and EM if CD4+ and in EMRA if CD8+.

From the 5' RACE reads, TCRdb called clonotypes with MiXCR, one entry per CDR3 protein. The table lists approximately 54,000 distinct CDR3 sequences, 9.5% to 15% of them singletons. J is TRBJ2-5 and V is TRBV5-6; D gene ambiguous. The sequenced sample consisted of PBMCs or a T cell subset sorted from them (not recorded which). The origin of this receptor is a man younger than 30 who had mild COVID-19 (a few samples of this study predate the infection). Cell type and time point are not known. As DNA, the CDR3 is TGTGCCAGCAGCCCCGGACCTAGAGTGGAGACCCAGTACTTC. It translates to CASSPGPRVETQYF. Full variable domain (missing parts from reference TRBV5-6 and TRBJ2-5): DAGVTQSPTHLIKTRGQQVTLRCSPKSGHDTVSWYQQALGQGPQFIFQYYEEEERQRGNFPDRFSGHQFPNYSSELNVNALLLGDSALYLCASSPGPRVETQYFGPGTRLLVL.